The rows below give T cell receptor beta chains drawn from one sample of a study of neurological immune-mediated disorders. TCRdb re-called the 5' RACE reads through MiXCR, storing one row per CDR3 protein. This sample has approximately 65,000 distinct CDR3 sequences, with about 5.2% found just once. Material for sequencing was PBMCs. These receptors all come from a human donor with multiple sclerosis. The donor label of this sample is uncertain. CDR3s include the opening cysteine and the closing phenylalanine or tryptophan. D genes are given only for firm matches. Size is omitted from some rows. Given values are once, few, many or a class for expanded clones.

V gene	J gene	D gene	clone size	CDR3 protein	CDR3 DNA
TRBV5-1	TRBJ2-3	NA	many	CASSPAPPADTQYF	TGCGCCAGCAGCCCTGCACCCCCAGCAGATACGCAGTATTTT
TRBV5-5	TRBJ2-2	NA	many	CASSPAPNTGELFF	TGTGCCAGCAGCCCGGCCCCGAACACCGGGGAGCTGTTTTTT
TRBV5-1	TRBJ1-1	NA	many	CASSLMVNTEAFF	TGCGCCAGCAGCTTAATGGTAAACACTGAAGCTTTCTTT
TRBV6-4	TRBJ1-2	TRBD1	many	CASSEGQGARGYTF	TGTGCCAGCAGTGAAGGGCAGGGGGCGCGAGGCTACACCTTC
TRBV7-9	TRBJ1-1	NA	many	CASSFPGGTNEAFF	TGTGCCAGCAGCTTCCCCGGAGGGACGAATGAAGCTTTCTTT
TRBV5-1	TRBJ2-7	TRBD2	many	CASSLGSGGGIYEQYF	TGCGCCAGCAGCTTGGGGAGCGGGGGGGGCATCTACGAGCAGTACTTC
TRBV20-1	TRBJ1-3	TRBD1	many	CSATDRAGNTIYF	TGCAGTGCCACGGACAGGGCTGGAAACACCATATATTTT
TRBV7-7	TRBJ2-7	NA	many	CASSPEGGRGEQYF	TGTGCCAGCAGCCCGGAGGGGGGGCGAGGCGAGCAGTACTTC
TRBV5-1	TRBJ2-2	NA	many	CASSLVMANTGELFF	TGCGCCAGCAGCCTCGTGATGGCGAACACCGGGGAGCTGTTTTTT
TRBV20-1	TRBJ1-1	TRBD1	many	CSAIRTGYPEAFF	TGCAGTGCGATTCGGACAGGGTACCCTGAAGCTTTCTTT
TRBV5-1	TRBJ2-5	TRBD2	many	CASSTGLAGGQETQYF	TGCGCCAGCAGCACCGGACTAGCGGGGGGCCAAGAGACCCAGTACTTC
TRBV6-5	TRBJ2-5	TRBD1	many	CASSPSRTGETQYF	TGTGCCAGCAGTCCATCGCGGACAGGGGAGACCCAGTACTTC
TRBV5-1	TRBJ2-7	TRBD1	many	CASSLTGTGPYEQYF	TGCGCCAGCAGCTTGACCGGGACAGGACCCTACGAGCAGTACTTC
TRBV7-2	TRBJ1-1	NA	many	CASSGDRRPEAFF	TGTGCCAGCAGCGGAGACAGGCGGCCTGAAGCTTTCTTT
TRBV5-6	TRBJ2-3	NA	many	CASSQGLSTDTQYF	TGTGCCAGCAGCCAGGGACTGAGCACAGATACGCAGTATTTT
TRBV12-3/TRBV12-4	TRBJ1-4	NA	many	CASSPIGFLQKEKLFF	TGTGCCAGCAGTCCAATCGGGTTCCTCCAGAAGGAAAAACTGTTTTTT
TRBV9	TRBJ1-1	TRBD1	few	CASSTQGAMDTEAFF	TGTGCCAGCAGCACCCAGGGGGCGATGGACACTGAAGCTTTCTTT
TRBV30	TRBJ1-5	NA	few	CAWRDKTGGNQPQHF	TGTGCCTGGAGGGACAAGACAGGAGGAAATCAGCCCCAGCATTTT
TRBV11-2	TRBJ1-1	NA	many	CASSLQDGGEAFF	TGTGCCAGCAGCCTACAGGACGGGGGTGAAGCTTTCTTT
TRBV10-3	TRBJ1-2	NA	many	CAISDPRSNYGYTF	TGTGCCATCAGTGATCCCAGGTCGAACTATGGCTACACCTTC
TRBV14	TRBJ2-1	NA	many	CASSQDRGWSGSYNEQFF	TGTGCCAGCAGCCAAGATAGGGGGTGGAGTGGATCCTACAATGAGCAGTTCTTC
TRBV18	TRBJ2-7	TRBD2	many	CASSPTSGGRYEQYF	TGTGCCAGCTCACCAACTAGCGGGGGTCGGTACGAGCAGTACTTC
TRBV5-8	TRBJ2-4	NA	many	CASSLIIQYF	TGTGCCAGCAGCTTGATAATTCAGTACTTC
TRBV5-1	TRBJ2-2	TRBD1	many	CASSFRQGVGELFF	TGCGCCAGCAGCTTTAGACAGGGTGTCGGGGAGCTGTTTTTT
TRBV20-1	TRBJ1-2	TRBD1	many	CSARDGTGLGYTF	TGCAGTGCTAGAGATGGGACAGGGCTAGGCTACACCTTC
TRBV10-3	TRBJ2-5	TRBD1	many	CAISDAIVPGQGTGETQYF	TGTGCCATCAGTGACGCAATCGTCCCGGGACAGGGGACGGGAGAGACCCAGTACTTC
TRBV19	TRBJ2-3	NA	few	CASSIRVGTDTQYF	TGTGCCAGTAGTATCAGGGTTGGGACAGATACGCAGTATTTT
TRBV5-1	TRBJ2-1	NA	many	CASSYQGYSYNEQFF	TGCGCCAGCAGCTATCAAGGGTACTCCTACAATGAGCAGTTCTTC
TRBV10-2	TRBJ2-7	NA	many	CASSELTGFSSYEQYF	TGCGCCAGCAGTGAGTTGACCGGGTTTAGCTCCTACGAGCAGTACTTC
TRBV5-1	TRBJ1-6	TRBD1	many	CASSSDRGTLNSPLHF	TGCGCCAGCAGCTCGGACAGGGGGACACTGAATTCACCCCTCCACTTT
TRBV12-3/TRBV12-4	TRBJ2-2	TRBD2	many	CASSLGGGNTGELFF	TGTGCCAGCAGTTTAGGCGGGGGGAACACCGGGGAGCTGTTTTTT
TRBV7-2	TRBJ2-1	NA	medium-sized	CASSLSPGKNEQFF	TGTGCCAGCAGCTTGAGCCCAGGGAAGAATGAGCAGTTCTTC
TRBV4-1	TRBJ1-3	TRBD1	many	CASSQEERGLGNTIYF	TGCGCCAGCAGCCAAGAGGAAAGGGGGCTTGGAAACACCATATATTTT
TRBV7-9	TRBJ1-1	TRBD1	many	CASSLGSRGRGRKTEAFF	TGTGCCAGCAGCTTAGGTAGCCGTGGCAGGGGGCGGAAGACTGAAGCTTTCTTT
TRBV29-1	TRBJ2-1	NA	NA	CSVDRQNSYNEQFF	TGCAGCGTTGATAGACAGAATTCCTACAATGAGCAGTTCTTC
TRBV12-3/TRBV12-4	TRBJ2-7	TRBD1	many	CASSWTGSYEQYF	TGTGCCAGCAGCTGGACAGGTTCCTACGAGCAGTACTTC
TRBV7-2	TRBJ2-7	TRBD2	many	CASSLIPRGEIYEQYF	TGTGCCAGCAGCTTGATACCACGGGGGGAGATCTACGAGCAGTACTTC
TRBV20-1	TRBJ1-2	NA	many	CRGISPADGYTF	TGCAGGGGGATCTCCCCTGCGGATGGCTACACCTTC
TRBV9	TRBJ2-5	TRBD1	many	CASSLRGQETQYF	TGTGCCAGCAGCCTCAGGGGGCAAGAGACCCAGTACTTC
TRBV5-1	TRBJ1-2	TRBD1	many	CASSLGQGTGGYTF	TGCGCCAGCAGCTTGGGACAGGGGACGGGTGGCTACACCTTC
TRBV5-5	TRBJ1-5	NA	many	CASSTYREWNQPQHF	TGTGCCAGCAGCACATACCGGGAGTGGAATCAGCCCCAGCATTTT
TRBV27	TRBJ1-1	NA	many	CASSSPGRSQGYTEAFF	TGTGCCAGCAGTTCCCCGGGGAGGAGCCAAGGGTACACTGAAGCTTTCTTT
TRBV12-3/TRBV12-4	TRBJ1-6	NA	many	CASSFGLVGNSPLHF	TGTGCCAGCAGTTTTGGTCTGGTGGGGAATTCACCCCTCCACTTT
TRBV24-1	TRBJ2-2	NA	many	CATSDWGIGRSNTGELFF	TGTGCCACCAGTGATTGGGGGATCGGCAGATCGAACACCGGGGAGCTGTTTTTT
TRBV27	TRBJ2-4	NA	many	CASSFGGVENIQYF	TGTGCCAGCAGTTTCGGGGGAGTTGAAAACATTCAGTACTTC
TRBV20-1	TRBJ2-7	TRBD2	many	CSARVEGTSGFEQYF	TGCAGTGCTAGAGTGGAGGGGACTAGCGGTTTCGAGCAGTACTTC
TRBV7-9	TRBJ2-1	NA	NA	CASSQSGPPTYNEQFF	TGTGCCAGCAGCCAGAGCGGGCCCCCCACCTACAATGAGCAGTTCTTC
TRBV9	TRBJ2-3	NA	many	CASSVEWIITSTDTQYF	TGTGCCAGCAGCGTAGAGTGGATTATTACTAGCACAGATACGCAGTATTTT
TRBV11-2	TRBJ1-2	NA	many	CASSTPRGPNYGYTF	TGTGCCAGCAGCACCCCCAGGGGACCCAACTATGGCTACACCTTC
TRBV5-5	TRBJ2-1	TRBD2	many	CASSPGTNNEQFF	TGTGCCAGCAGCCCCGGGACTAACAATGAGCAGTTCTTC
TRBV7-8	TRBJ2-4	NA	many	CASSLGGALAKNIQYF	TGTGCCAGCAGCTTAGGGGGGGCGTTGGCCAAAAACATTCAGTACTTC
TRBV5-6	TRBJ1-1	NA	many	CASTRWGDPEAFF	TGTGCCAGCACCCGGTGGGGGGACCCCGAAGCTTTCTTT
TRBV14	TRBJ2-5	TRBD2	many	CASSQGPGGEETQYF	TGTGCCAGCAGCCAAGGTCCCGGGGGGGAAGAGACCCAGTACTTC
TRBV5-1	TRBJ2-3	NA	medium-sized	CASSSGQRTDTQYF	TGCGCCAGCAGCTCCGGACAGCGCACAGATACGCAGTATTTT
TRBV7-3	TRBJ2-3	TRBD2	many	CASSSLAGGRDTQYF	TGTGCCAGCAGCTCACTAGCGGGGGGCCGCGATACGCAGTATTTT
TRBV6-6	TRBJ1-5	NA	many	CASNLAQELNQPQHF	TGTGCCAGCAATCTGGCCCAGGAGCTGAATCAGCCCCAGCATTTT
TRBV4-1	TRBJ2-3	TRBD2	many	CASSQASGGADTQYF	TGCGCCAGCAGCCAAGCTAGCGGGGGAGCAGATACGCAGTATTTT
TRBV5-1	TRBJ1-1	TRBD1	many	CASSLAARGGPIEAFF	TGCGCCAGCAGCTTGGCCGCGCGAGGGGGCCCGATTGAAGCTTTCTTT
TRBV7-6	TRBJ2-2	TRBD1	many	CASSSAETGGPGELFF	TGTGCCAGCAGCTCAGCCGAGACAGGGGGGCCCGGGGAGCTGTTTTTT
TRBV2	TRBJ2-7	TRBD1	few	CASTWDSPSYEQYF	TGTGCCAGCACTTGGGACAGTCCGTCCTACGAGCAGTACTTC